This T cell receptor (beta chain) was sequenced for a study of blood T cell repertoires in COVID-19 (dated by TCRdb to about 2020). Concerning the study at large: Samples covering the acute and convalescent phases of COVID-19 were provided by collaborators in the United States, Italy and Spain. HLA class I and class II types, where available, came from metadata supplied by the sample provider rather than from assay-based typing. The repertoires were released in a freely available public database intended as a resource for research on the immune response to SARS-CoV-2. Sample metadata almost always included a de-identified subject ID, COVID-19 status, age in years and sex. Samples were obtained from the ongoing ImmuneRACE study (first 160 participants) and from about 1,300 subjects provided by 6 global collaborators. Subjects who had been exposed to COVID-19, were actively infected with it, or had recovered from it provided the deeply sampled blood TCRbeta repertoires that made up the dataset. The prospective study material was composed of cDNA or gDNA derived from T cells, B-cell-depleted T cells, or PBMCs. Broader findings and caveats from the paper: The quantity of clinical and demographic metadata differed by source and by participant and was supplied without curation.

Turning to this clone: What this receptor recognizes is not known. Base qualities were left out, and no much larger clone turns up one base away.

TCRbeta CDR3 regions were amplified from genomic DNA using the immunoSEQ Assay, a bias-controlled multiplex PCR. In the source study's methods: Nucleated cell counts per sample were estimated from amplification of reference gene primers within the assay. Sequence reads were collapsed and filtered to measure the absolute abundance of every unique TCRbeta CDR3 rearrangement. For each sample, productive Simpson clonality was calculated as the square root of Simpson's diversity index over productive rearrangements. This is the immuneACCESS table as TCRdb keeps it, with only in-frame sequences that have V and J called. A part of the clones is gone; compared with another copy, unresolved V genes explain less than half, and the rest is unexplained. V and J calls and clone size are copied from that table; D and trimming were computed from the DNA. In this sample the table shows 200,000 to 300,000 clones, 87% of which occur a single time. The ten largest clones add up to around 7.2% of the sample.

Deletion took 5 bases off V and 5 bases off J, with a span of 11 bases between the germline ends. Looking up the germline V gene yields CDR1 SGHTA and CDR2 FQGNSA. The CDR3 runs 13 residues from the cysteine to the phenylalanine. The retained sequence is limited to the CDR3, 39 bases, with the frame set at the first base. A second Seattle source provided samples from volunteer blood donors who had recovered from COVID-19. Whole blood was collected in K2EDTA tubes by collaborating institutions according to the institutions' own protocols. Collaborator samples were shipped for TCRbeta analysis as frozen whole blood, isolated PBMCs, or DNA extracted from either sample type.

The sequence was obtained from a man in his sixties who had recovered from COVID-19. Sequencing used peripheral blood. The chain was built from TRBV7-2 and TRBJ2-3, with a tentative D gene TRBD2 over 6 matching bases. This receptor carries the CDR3 CASSPGRRDTQYF. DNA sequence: TGTGCCAGCAGCCCTGGGAGGCGAGATACGCAGTATTTT.